Described below is a single T cell receptor beta chain sequence and its context. Antigen unknown. This specimen belongs to a study of T cell clones after liver transplantation. Across the study: TCRbeta sequencing after a pre-transplant mixed lymphocyte reaction identified graft-donor-reactive clones, later tracked in post-transplant blood. Apart from a few HCV-positive recipients, transplants were for non-autoimmune, non-viral reasons.

Germline V gene sequence: CDR1 SGHAT, CDR2 FQNNGV. The CDR3 runs 15 residues. The V and J ends lost 4 bases and 7 bases respectively, with 17 bases between them. Findings and caveats of the study: Post-transplant, graft-donor-reactive CD4 TCRbeta sequences in blood dropped significantly in 5 of 8 subjects.

The assay was immunoSEQ multiplex PCR, and TCRdb's table has in-frame clones only and misses some. The data contain 53,000 or so clones, 65% to 85% of them singletons. The V and J genes are TRBV11-2 and TRBJ1-5; tentatively, D is TRBD1 (5 bases). This clonotype originated in a human donor who received a liver transplant. The sample in question was CD4+ T cells from blood, obtained before liver transplant. CDR3 sequence reads: CASSSTRDRHQPQHF. The CDR3 DNA sequence: TGTGCCAGCAGCTCCACTCGTGACAGACACCAGCCCCAGCATTTT.